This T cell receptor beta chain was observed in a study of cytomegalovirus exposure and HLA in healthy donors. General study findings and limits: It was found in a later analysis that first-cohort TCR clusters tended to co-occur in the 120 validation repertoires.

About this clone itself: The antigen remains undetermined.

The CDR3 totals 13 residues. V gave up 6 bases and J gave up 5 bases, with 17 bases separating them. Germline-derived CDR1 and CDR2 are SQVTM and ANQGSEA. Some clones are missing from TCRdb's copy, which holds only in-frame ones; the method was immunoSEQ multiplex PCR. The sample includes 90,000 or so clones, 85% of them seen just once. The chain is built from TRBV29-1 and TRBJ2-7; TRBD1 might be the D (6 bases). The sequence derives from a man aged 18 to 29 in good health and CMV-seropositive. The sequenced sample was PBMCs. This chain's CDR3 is CSVVKDRSHEQYF. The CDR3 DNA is TGCAGCGTAGTTAAGGACAGATCCCACGAGCAGTACTTC.